One and the same sample provided the 9 T cell receptor beta chains below, sequenced in a study of blood T cell repertoires in COVID-19. The repertoire was sequenced with immunoSEQ multiplex PCR; TCRdb's copy has only in-frame clones and lacks some. The sample has a few hundred thousand clones; more than 90% are singletons. What was sequenced was peripheral blood. The receptor set was obtained from a person aged 18-29 years with COVID-19, enrolled during active disease.

This clone was seen a single time. The chain uses TRBV7-9 and TRBJ1-2; D is possibly TRBD1 (6 bases). Per germline, CDR1 SEHNR and CDR2 FQNEAQ (reference sequence). The CDR3 has 14 amino acids. V was trimmed by 5 bases and J by 8 bases, leaving 18 bases between them. The CDR3 is CASSLRQVVSGYTF. As DNA, the CDR3 is TGTGCCAGCAGCCTGAGACAGGTCGTCTCCGGCTACACCTTC.

The V gene is TRBV6-5, the J gene TRBJ2-5; 8 bases match TRBD2. CDR1 and CDR2 from the germline V gene are MNHEY and SVGAGI. The V gene end was trimmed by 2 bases and the J gene end by 1 base; junction bases not matched to a gene: 6. The CDR3 totals 16 residues. CDR3 bases: TGTGCCAGCAGTTACCGGCCCGGGACTAGCCAAGAGACCCAGTACTTC. It yields the protein CASSYRPGTSQETQYF.

The genes are TRBV3-1 (or the pseudogene TRBV3-2) and TRBJ2-1, with TRBD2 identical over 10 bases. Germline values: CDR1 LGHDT, CDR2 YNNKEL (reference sequence). The V segment lost 2 bases and the J segment 0 bases; nucleotides outside the gene matches: 13. This CDR3 region has 20 residues. For the CDR3, the DNA is TGTGCCAGCAGCCAATCCGGACTAGCGGAGAATCTGAGCTCCTACAATGAGCAGTTCTTC. It specifies CASSQSGLAENLSSYNEQFF.

V and J are TRBV2 and TRBJ2-1; maybe TRBD1 (6 bases). Germline lookup yields CDR1 SNHLY and CDR2 FYNNEI. Trimming took 8 bases from V and 7 from J, leaving 27 bases between them. The CDR3 loop spans 17 amino acids. Written as DNA, the CDR3 is TGTGCCAGCTACTCTTACAGGGCCCGGGACGAAGGGAATGAGCAGTTCTTC. It translates to CASYSYRARDEGNEQFF.

As to this clone: The sample carries other DNA sequences with the same CDR3. The V gene is TRBV12-3 or TRBV12-4, the J gene TRBJ2-3; the D is unclear. V was trimmed by 3 bases and J by 5 bases, leaving 3 bases between them. This CDR3 has 11 amino acids. The CDR3 sequence: CASSFGDTQYF. The CDR3, as DNA: TGTGCCAGCAGTTTCGGAGATACGCAGTATTTT.

V is TRBV4-3 and J is TRBJ2-1; 8 bases are a match to TRBD2. V trimming: 1 base; J trimming: 7 bases; junction bases outside the gene matches: 6. This CDR3 region has 15 residues. Looked up from germline, CDR1 is LGHNA and CDR2 is YSLEER. The CDR3 coding sequence is TGCGCCAGCAGCCAAGCAGCGGGAGCAGCTAATGAGCAGTTCTTC. Protein: CASSQAAGAANEQFF.

CDR3 region: CASSSGLAGNLKDTQYF. The CDR3 nucleotides read TGCGCCAGCAGCTCAGGACTAGCGGGTAACCTGAAGGATACGCAGTATTTT. The rearrangement links TRBV5-1 to TRBJ2-3; TRBD2 aligns across 11 bases. The junction had 12 bases not matched to a gene; V was cut back by 3 bases and J by 6 bases. CDR1 is SGHRS and CDR2 is YFSETQ in the germline V gene. CDR3 size: 17 residues. Variable domain in full (rest from reference TRBV5-1 and TRBJ2-3): KAGVTQTPRYLIKTRGQQVTLSCSPISGHRSVSWYQQTPGQGLQFLFEYFSETQRNKGNFPGRFSGRQFSNSRSEMNVSTLELGDSALYLCASSSGLAGNLKDTQYFGPGTRLTVL.

The chain recombines TRBV5-1 with TRBJ2-7, with TRBD2 matching over 12 bases. Germline CDR1 SGHRS, CDR2 YFSETQ. This CDR3 has 18 amino acids. Trimming at V came to 0 bases and at J to 2 bases, leaving 9 bases not matched to a gene. In DNA, the CDR3 is TGCGCCAGCAGCTTGGTTGGGCGAACTAGCGGGGGGCCCTACGAGCAGTACTTC. It specifies CASSLVGRTSGGPYEQYF.

This chain joins TRBV12-3 or TRBV12-4 and TRBJ1-2; 8 bases line up with TRBD1. V shed 5 bases, J shed 6 bases, and the junction held 5 bases outside the gene matches. The CDR3 is made up of 13 amino acids. The CDR3 DNA is TGTGCCAGCAGTCGACAGGGGAGGGATGGCTACACCTTC. Translation: CASSRQGRDGYTF.